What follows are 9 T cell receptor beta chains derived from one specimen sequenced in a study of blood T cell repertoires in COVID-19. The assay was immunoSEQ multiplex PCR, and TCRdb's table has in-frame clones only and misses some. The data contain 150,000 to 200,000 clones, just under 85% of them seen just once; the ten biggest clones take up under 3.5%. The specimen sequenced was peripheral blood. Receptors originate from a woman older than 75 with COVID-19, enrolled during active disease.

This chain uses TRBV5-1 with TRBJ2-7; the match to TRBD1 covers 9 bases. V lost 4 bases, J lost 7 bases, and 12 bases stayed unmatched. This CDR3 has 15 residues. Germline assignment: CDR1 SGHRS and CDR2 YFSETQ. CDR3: CASSLSDRGYGEQYF. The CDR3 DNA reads TGCGCCAGCAGCCTATCAGACAGGGGGTATGGGGAGCAGTACTTC.

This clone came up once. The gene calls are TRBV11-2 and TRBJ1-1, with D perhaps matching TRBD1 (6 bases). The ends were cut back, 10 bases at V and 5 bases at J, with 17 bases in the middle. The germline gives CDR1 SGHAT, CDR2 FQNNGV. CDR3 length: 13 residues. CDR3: CATRGPGRTEAFF. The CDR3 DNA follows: TGTGCCACCAGGGGTCCAGGGCGGACTGAAGCTTTCTTT.

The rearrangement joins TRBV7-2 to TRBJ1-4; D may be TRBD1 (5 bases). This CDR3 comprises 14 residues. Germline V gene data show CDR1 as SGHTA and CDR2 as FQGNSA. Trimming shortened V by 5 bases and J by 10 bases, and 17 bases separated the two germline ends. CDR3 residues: CASSIPGLGRKLFF. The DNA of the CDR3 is TGTGCCAGCAGCATCCCGGGACTGGGGAGAAAACTGTTTTTT.

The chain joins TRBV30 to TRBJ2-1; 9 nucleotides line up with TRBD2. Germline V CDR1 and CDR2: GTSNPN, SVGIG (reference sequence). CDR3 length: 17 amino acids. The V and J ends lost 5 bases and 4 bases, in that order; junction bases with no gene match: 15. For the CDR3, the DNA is TGTGCCTGGCCTCCTCGGGCGGGGGGGCCGGGATACAATGAGCAGTTCTTC. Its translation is CAWPPRAGGPGYNEQFF.

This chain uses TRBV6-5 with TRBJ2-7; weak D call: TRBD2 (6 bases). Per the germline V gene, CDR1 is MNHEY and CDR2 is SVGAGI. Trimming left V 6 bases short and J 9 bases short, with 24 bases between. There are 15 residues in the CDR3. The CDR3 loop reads CASRPHGRQTGGQYF. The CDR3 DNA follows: TGTGCCAGCAGACCCCACGGCAGACAAACCGGGGGGCAGTACTTC.

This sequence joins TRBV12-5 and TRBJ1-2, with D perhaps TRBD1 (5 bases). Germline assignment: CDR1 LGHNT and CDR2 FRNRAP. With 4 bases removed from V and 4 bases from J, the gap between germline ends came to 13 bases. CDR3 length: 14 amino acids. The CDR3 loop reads CASGSQGLFYGYTF. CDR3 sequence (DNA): TGTGCTAGTGGTTCCCAGGGACTTTTCTATGGCTACACCTTC. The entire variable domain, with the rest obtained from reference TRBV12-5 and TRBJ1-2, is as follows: DARVTQTPRHKVTEMGQEVTMRCQPILGHNTVFWYRQTMMQGLELLAYFRNRAPLDDSGMPKDRFSAEMPDATLATLKIQPSEPRDSAVYFCASGSQGLFYGYTFGSGTRLTVV.

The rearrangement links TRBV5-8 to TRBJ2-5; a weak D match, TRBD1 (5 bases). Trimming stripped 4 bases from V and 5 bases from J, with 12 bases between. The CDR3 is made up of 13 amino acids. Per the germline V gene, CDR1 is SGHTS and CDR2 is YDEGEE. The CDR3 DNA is TGTGCCAGCAGCCGACAGTGGCAGGAGACCCAGTACTTC. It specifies CASSRQWQETQYF.

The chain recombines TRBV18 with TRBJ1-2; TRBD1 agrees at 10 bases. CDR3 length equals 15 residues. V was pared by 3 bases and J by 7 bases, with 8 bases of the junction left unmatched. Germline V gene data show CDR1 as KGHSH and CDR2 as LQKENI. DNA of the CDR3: TGTGCCAGCTCACCGACGGGAGGGACAGGGGTTGGCTACACCTTC. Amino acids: CASSPTGGTGVGYTF.

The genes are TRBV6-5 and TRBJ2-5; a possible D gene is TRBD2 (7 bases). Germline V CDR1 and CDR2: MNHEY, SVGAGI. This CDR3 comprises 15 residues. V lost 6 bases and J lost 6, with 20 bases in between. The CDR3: CASSPIGGGLKTQYF. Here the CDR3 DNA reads TGTGCCAGCAGCCCGATAGGGGGGGGGTTGAAGACCCAGTACTTC.